This T cell receptor (beta chain) is from a study of cytomegalovirus exposure and HLA in healthy donors. The CDR3 spans 14 residues. The V and J ends lost 1 base and 9 bases respectively, with 14 bases between them. Germline V gene data show CDR1 as SGHNT and CDR2 as YYREEE (reference sequence). The primer mix had 60 Vbeta and 13 Jbeta primers. Produced via immunoSEQ multiplex PCR; TCRdb's table is partial and in-frame only. The data hold approximately 150,000 clones, with around 80% observed a single time. Notes on the study in general: Reports described diagnosis of cytomegalovirus status by the classifier as highly specific and sensitive. Sequencing likely caused a cluster of highly shared sequence variants. A later analysis linked a missense DCLRE1C variant to TCR beta V- and J-gene trimming.

Comments on this clone: Its antigen is unidentified.

The sequenced sample was PBMCs. The sequence was obtained from a young woman in good health and CMV-seropositive. V and J are TRBV5-4 and TRBJ2-1; tentatively, D is TRBD2 (6 bases). The CDR3 loop is CASSLPGRSGEQFF. CDR3 in DNA: TGTGCCAGCAGCTTGCCAGGGAGGTCAGGTGAGCAGTTCTTC. The full variable domain, with the rest looked up from reference TRBV5-4 and TRBJ2-1, is ETGVTQSPTHLIKTRGQQVTLRCSSQSGHNTVSWYQQALGQGPQFIFQYYREEENGRGNFPPRFSGLQFPNYSSELNVNALELDDSALYLCASSLPGRSGEQFFGPGTRLTVL.